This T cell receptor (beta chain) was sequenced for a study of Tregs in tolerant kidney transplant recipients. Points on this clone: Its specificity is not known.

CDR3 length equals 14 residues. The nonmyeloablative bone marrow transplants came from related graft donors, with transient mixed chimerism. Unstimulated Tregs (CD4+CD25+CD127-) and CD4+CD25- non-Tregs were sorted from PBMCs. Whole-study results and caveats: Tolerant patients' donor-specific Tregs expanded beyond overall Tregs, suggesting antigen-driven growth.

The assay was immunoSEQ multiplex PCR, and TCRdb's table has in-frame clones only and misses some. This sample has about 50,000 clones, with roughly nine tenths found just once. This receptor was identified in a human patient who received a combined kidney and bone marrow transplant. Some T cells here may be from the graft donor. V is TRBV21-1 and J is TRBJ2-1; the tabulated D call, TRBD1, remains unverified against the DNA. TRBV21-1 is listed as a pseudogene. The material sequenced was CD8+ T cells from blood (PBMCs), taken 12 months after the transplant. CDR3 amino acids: CASKRTGVYNEQFF. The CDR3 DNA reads TGTGCCAGCAAGAGGACAGGGGTCTACAATGAGCAGTTCTTC.